This T cell receptor (beta chain) originates from a study of T cells in Graves' hyperthyroidism and ophthalmopathy. Overall study: Before treatment of any kind, peripheral blood was taken at initial diagnosis. Whole-study findings and limits: Among clonotypes expanded in thyroid above 0.001, most were also found in blood.

V lost 5 bases to trimming and J lost 1 base; unmatched junction nucleotides: 6. Germline V gene data show CDR1 as MDHEN and CDR2 as SYDVKM. This CDR3 comprises 16 residues. Disease duration under 2 months; hyperthyroidism patients were aged 18 to 65. The PBMCs had their origin in around 10 ml of fresh peripheral blood. This clonotype has a handful of counts. Antigen unknown. RNA transcripts gave rise to amplified TCR beta CDR3 regions. The HTBI primer set drove a first-round RT-PCR of the TCR CDR3. MiXCR, applied by TCRdb to the multiplex PCR reads, yields one record per CDR3 protein. The sample yields about 210,000 distinct CDR3 sequences, about a sixth seen once.

This chain connects TRBV28 to TRBJ2-1; 9 bases are shared with TRBD1. Material: blood. The clonotype was recovered from a man in his fifties with Graves' hyperthyroidism. The CDR3 spells CASSGGQGISYNEQFF. The CDR3 DNA follows: TGTGCCAGCAGTGGGGGACAGGGAATATCCTACAATGAGCAGTTCTTC.